This T cell receptor beta chain was sequenced in a study of T cell responses to AZD1222 COVID-19 vaccine. Turning to the study itself: Second-dose intervals of approximately 4 or approximately 12 weeks were pooled.

Study-wide results and caveats: When two AZD1222 doses had been given, Spike-specific TCR breadth and depth rose. The sample set comprised mostly white British donors with more females, and clonal diversity was possibly underestimated. CD4 TCRs associated with vaccination spanned spike, dominating at 160-218 and 743-854.

Germline CDR1 is SEHNR and CDR2 is FQNEAQ (reference sequence). V was trimmed by 3 bases and J by 2 bases, leaving 20 bases between them. This CDR3 has 18 residues. With respect to this clone: What it recognizes is unknown.

The data were produced by immunoSEQ multiplex PCR, yet TCRdb's version contains in-frame clones alone and is incomplete. The table has some 160,000 clones, 80% to 95% seen once. Sequenced here: peripheral blood, sampled on day 0 of AZD1222 vaccination. The chain uses TRBV7-9 and TRBJ1-3, with a tentative D call TRBD1 (5 bases). This receptor was identified in an adult in good health. The CDR3: CASSFPGEGRIAGNTIYF. CDR3 nucleotides: TGTGCCAGCAGCTTTCCCGGGGAGGGGAGAATCGCTGGAAACACCATATATTTT.